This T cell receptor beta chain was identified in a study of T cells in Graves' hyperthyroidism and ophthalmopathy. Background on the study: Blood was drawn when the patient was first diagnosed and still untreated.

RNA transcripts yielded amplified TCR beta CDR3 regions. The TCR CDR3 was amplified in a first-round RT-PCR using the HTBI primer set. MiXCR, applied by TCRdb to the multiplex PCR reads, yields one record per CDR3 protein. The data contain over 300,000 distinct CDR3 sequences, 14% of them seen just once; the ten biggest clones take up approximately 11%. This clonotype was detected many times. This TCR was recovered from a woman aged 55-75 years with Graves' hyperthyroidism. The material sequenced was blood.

The CDR3 DNA reads TGTGCCAGCAGTGAAGCTGTGAGCTCTGGGGCCAACGTCCTGACTTTC. Translating it yields CASSEAVSSGANVLTF. The chain carries TRBV6-1 and TRBJ2-6; D is unclear. Trimming took off 0 bases at V and 0 bases at J, with 6 bases between the two ends. CDR3 size: 16 residues. CDR1 is MNHNS and CDR2 is SASEGT in the germline V gene.